The TCR beta chain under discussion was sequenced for a study of beta chain features in type 1 diabetes. Overall study: In all, about 100,000,000 sorted cells from all samples were analyzed.

As for this clone: Its antigen is as yet unknown.

Germline assignment: CDR1 SGHRS and CDR2 YFSETQ. The CDR3 spans 12 residues. The V and J ends lost 0 bases and 8 bases respectively, with 8 bases between them. The isolated RNA, all of it, was reverse transcribed, so expressed TCRB transcripts were what got sequenced. Generated by immunoSEQ multiplex PCR, the TCRdb table keeps only in-frame clones and is missing some. The sample carries 120,000 to 150,000 clones, roughly 53% recorded once. Study conclusions and caveats: Lower insertion and higher deletion counts appeared at VDJ junctions in type 1 diabetes patients. Researchers caution that PCR might favor shorter templates, equally among patients and controls. A greater similarity of naive, central memory and Treg TCRB repertoires was seen among patients than among healthy donors.

The receptor comes from a man aged 18 to 29 in good health. The sample was Tregs from blood. The chain uses TRBV5-1 and TRBJ1-2; D not resolved. The CDR3 here is CASSLGGRGYTF. DNA for the CDR3: TGCGCCAGCAGCTTGGGAGGAAGAGGCTACACCTTC.